This T cell receptor beta chain appears in the sequencing data of a study of tumor-infiltrating lymphocytes in primary liver carcinoma. Study details: Per sample, productive TCRbeta reads numbered roughly 3.5 to 7.13 million, similar across tissue types. Notes on the study in general: Reduced overlap was seen in tumor-adjacent and tumor-blood pairs versus tumor region pairs.

A note on this clonotype: Antigen: not known. One junction end does not reproduce the germline sequence, and a read error may be involved.

With 500 ng total RNA as template and a constant-region primer, TCR beta cDNA was made. Employing slightly modified ARM-PCR, three nested multiplex PCR rounds were run, and these gave rise to the TCR beta libraries. Rounds one and two of PCR, each of roughly 10 cycles, were primed with TRBV1-TRBV30 forward primers and a C-beta reverse primer. TCRdb re-derived calls from the multiplex PCR reads in MiXCR, one entry per CDR3 protein. In the table there are 50,000 to 60,000 distinct CDR3 sequences, 70% to 80% of which are singletons. There are 13 residues in the CDR3. The germline gives CDR1 SGHAT, CDR2 FQDESV (reference sequence). It was from 20-30 mg of unsorted bulk tissue that RNA and DNA were co-extracted.

This chain links TRBV11-1 with TRBJ2-1; 7 nucleotides match TRBD2. Sequencing was performed on liver tumor tissue from sampling region 5. As to subset: tumor region T5, tumor centre. The sequence was collected from a man in his forties with primary liver carcinoma and hepatitis B virus infection. The CDR3 loop is CASSVGGSNEQSF. The CDR3 DNA reads as TGTGCCAGCAGCGTGGGAGGGTCGAATGAGCAGTCCTTC.